The rows below give T cell receptor beta chains drawn from one sample of a study of shared clonotypes between healthy human individuals. Libraries were prepared by immunoSEQ multiplex PCR; TCRdb keeps only in-frame clonotypes and omits some of them. The profile shows more than 850,000 clones, about 80% of them singletons. The source material was memory CD4+ T cells from PBMCs. The receptors were sampled from a man aged 18 to 35 in good health. Some clones in this sample may be carry-over from other donors' samples. CDR3s include the opening cysteine and the closing phenylalanine or tryptophan. A D gene is named only where the DNA matches it firmly. Only some rows state a clone size, as once, few, many or a class for expanded clones.

j_call clone_size v_call d_call cdr3_nt cdr3_aa
TRBJ2-5 . TRBV9 TRBD2 TGTGCCAGCAGCGTAGGCGGGGGTCTCGAGACCCAGTACTTC CASSVGGGLETQYF
TRBJ2-5 . TRBV15 . TGTGCCACCAGCAGAGATACCTCCGCGGAGACCCAGTACTTC CATSRDTSAETQYF
TRBJ1-5 . TRBV7-2 . TGTGCCAGCAGCCGCGGACAGAATCAGCCCCAGCATTTT CASSRGQNQPQHF
TRBJ2-5 . TRBV5-1 TRBD1 TGCGCCAGCAGCCGACAGGGTTTGGGGGAGACCCAGTACTTC CASSRQGLGETQYF
TRBJ2-5 . TRBV18 . TGTGCCAGCTCACCACCCGGGACTCCACCCGGGACCCAGTACTTC CASSPPGTPPGTQYF
TRBJ1-1 . TRBV10-3 . TGTGCCATCAGTGGGACTTCAATGAACACTGAAGCTTTCTTT CAISGTSMNTEAFF
TRBJ2-2 . TRBV28 . TGTGCCAGCAGTCCCCTTCGTGGGGGGAAGAACACCGGGGAGCTGTTTTTT CASSPLRGGKNTGELFF
TRBJ2-3 . TRBV7-2 . TGTGCCAGCAGCTTAGCGACACCCGCAGATACGCAGTATTTT CASSLATPADTQYF
TRBJ1-2 . TRBV2 . TGTGCCAGCAGGGTTTTGGGGGGACCGGGGAGTGGCTACACCTTC CASRVLGGPGSGYTF
TRBJ2-1 . TRBV11-2 . TGTGCCAGCAGCTTAGGCTTACGAACTGAGCAGTTCTTC CASSLGLRTEQFF
TRBJ1-1 few TRBV28 . TGTGCCAGCAGTCAGACCGACACTGAAGCTTTCTTT CASSQTDTEAFF
TRBJ2-5 . TRBV28 TRBD1 TGTGCCAGCAGTTCACATAAGAGGACAGGTTTCGAAGAGACCCAGTACTTC CASSSHKRTGFEETQYF
TRBJ1-2 . TRBV27 . TGTGCCAGCAGTACCCTTCCATACAGGGATGGCTACACCTTC CASSTLPYRDGYTF
TRBJ2-7 . TRBV7-9 TRBD2 TGTGCCAGCAGCTTTGGCCTAGCGGGGTCTAACTCCTACGAGCAGTACTTC CASSFGLAGSNSYEQYF
TRBJ1-1 . TRBV6-5 . TGTGCCAGCAGCCCTCCGGGACAGAACACTGAAGCTTTCTTT CASSPPGQNTEAFF
TRBJ2-7 . TRBV9 TRBD2 TGTGCCAGCAACGACGGGGGGGCGCAAGGCGAGCAGTACTTC CASNDGGAQGEQYF
TRBJ1-5 . TRBV18 TRBD1 TGTGCCAGCTCACCAACGGGACAGGGCAGCCAGCCCCAGCATTTT CASSPTGQGSQPQHF
TRBJ1-2 . TRBV6-5 . TGTGCCAGCAGTCCGACACTTAACTATGGCTACACCTTC CASSPTLNYGYTF
TRBJ1-2 few TRBV25-1 TRBD1 TGTGCCAGTCGGGACAGGGGCATGAGAGGCTACACCTTC CASRDRGMRGYTF
TRBJ1-1 . TRBV5-1 TRBD1 TGCGCCAGCAGCGTGACAGGGACGGTGACTGAAGCTTTCTTT CASSVTGTVTEAFF
TRBJ2-1 . TRBV18 . TGTGCCAGCTCACCCGCTCAGGGCAGGGGAACCTACAATGAGCAGTTCTTC CASSPAQGRGTYNEQFF
TRBJ2-5 . TRBV5-1 TRBD2 TGCGCCAGCAGCTTGGGTAGCGGGAGAGAAGAGACCCAGTACTTC CASSLGSGREETQYF
TRBJ2-2 . TRBV4-2 TRBD1 TGTGCCAGCAGCCAAGGAGGGGGCTGGGCCGGGGAGCTGTTTTTT CASSQGGGWAGELFF
TRBJ1-5 . TRBV28 . TGTGCCAGCAGTTTAGTCGGGGGTAATCAGCCCCAGCATTTT CASSLVGGNQPQHF
TRBJ2-5 . TRBV7-6 . TGTGCCAGCAGCTTAGCGCGAGTGGGTGAGACCCAGTACTTC CASSLARVGETQYF
TRBJ1-2 . TRBV6-6 . TGTGCCAGCATGTCGGTAGGGAGTGGATATGGCTACACCTTC CASMSVGSGYGYTF
TRBJ2-7 . TRBV11-3 . TGTGCCAGCAGCCCCCCCGGGGGCGAGCAGTACTTC CASSPPGGEQYF
TRBJ2-7 . TRBV7-8 TRBD2 TGTGCCAGCAGCTTAATAGGAGGGACTAGCGGGGCCGAGCAGTACTTC CASSLIGGTSGAEQYF
TRBJ2-3 few TRBV18 . TGTGCCAGCTCACCACCGGGGGCTAGAGATACGCAGTATTTT CASSPPGARDTQYF
TRBJ2-3 . TRBV9 TRBD2 TGTGCCAGCAGCGTGGGGCAGGGACTAGTAGATACGCAGTATTTT CASSVGQGLVDTQYF
TRBJ1-1 . TRBV11-2 . TGTGCCAGCAGCCCCATACAGGGTGGGGCTTTCTTT CASSPIQGGAFF
TRBJ2-1 . TRBV5-4 TRBD2 TGTGCCAGCAGCTTAAGGAGCGGGAGAGCGGGCGATGAGCAGTTCTTC CASSLRSGRAGDEQFF
TRBJ2-1 . TRBV6-5 TRBD2 TGTGCCAGCAGTTACCGTGCCACTAGCGGGAAAGCTGAGCAGTTCTTC CASSYRATSGKAEQFF
TRBJ2-1 once TRBV29-1 . TGCAGCGTTAAGGGGGACCCTATTTACTACAATGAGCAGTTCTTC CSVKGDPIYYNEQFF
TRBJ2-2 once TRBV19 . TGTGCCAGTAGTATCGGGCAGGGCACCGGGGAGCTGTTTTTT CASSIGQGTGELFF
TRBJ2-2 . TRBV18 . TGTGCCAGCTCACCACCGTCGGGAACGAACACCGGGGAGCTGTTTTTT CASSPPSGTNTGELFF
TRBJ1-3 once TRBV5-1 . TGCGCCAGCAAACAGGGAGGCCTAAACCTCTCTGGAAACACCATATATTTT CASKQGGLNLSGNTIYF
TRBJ1-1 . TRBV18 . TGTGCCAGCTCACCGCAGGCCACGAACACTGAAGCTTTCTTT CASSPQATNTEAFF
TRBJ2-7 . TRBV18 TRBD1 TGTGCCAGCTCACCGTTGACAGGGGCCTACGAGCAGTACTTC CASSPLTGAYEQYF
TRBJ2-3 few TRBV5-1 TRBD2 TGCGCCAGCAGCCCTGGACTAGCGGGTAGGACAGATACGCAGTATTTT CASSPGLAGRTDTQYF
TRBJ2-1 . TRBV5-4 TRBD2 TGTGCCACCGGGACTAACAACAATGAGCAGTTCTTC CATGTNNNEQFF
TRBJ2-3 . TRBV4-2 . TGTGCCAGCAGCCAAGAGGCGCTGGCGGGAGATACGCAGTATTTT CASSQEALAGDTQYF
TRBJ2-5 . TRBV5-4 TRBD1 TGTGCCAGCAGCCAGCGGACAGGGGGCGAACAAGAGACCCAGTACTTC CASSQRTGGEQETQYF
TRBJ1-1 few TRBV20-1 TRBD1 TGCAGTGCTGACAGGGAGCAGGGAGCTTTCTTT CSADREQGAFF
TRBJ2-2 . TRBV4-2 TRBD2 TGTGCCAGCAGCCAAGATCTGACTAGCCGGGCCGGGGAGCTGTTTTTT CASSQDLTSRAGELFF
TRBJ1-1 . TRBV4-1 . TGCGCCAGCAGCCAAGCCGCCGGTCAAGCCATGAACACTGAAGCTTTCTTT CASSQAAGQAMNTEAFF
TRBJ2-2 . TRBV5-1 TRBD2 TGCGCCAGCCGACCCCCCGGGAGGGCCGCCGGGGAGCTGTTTTTT CASRPPGRAAGELFF
TRBJ2-3 . TRBV11-3 . TGTGCCAGCAGCTCGGGGCAGGGCGGCCCTAGCACAGATACGCAGTATTTT CASSSGQGGPSTDTQYF
TRBJ2-5 . TRBV28 . TGTGCCAGCAGCCCCCTCCCGGGCGGAGGGGAGACCCAGTACTTC CASSPLPGGGETQYF
TRBJ2-7 . TRBV19 . TGTGCCAGTAGTATACGGTTGAGTAGCGTGTACTACGAGCAGTACTTC CASSIRLSSVYYEQYF
TRBJ2-1 . TRBV10-1 . TGCGCCAGCAGATTCATGACAGGCGACTCCTACAATGAGCAGTTCTTC CASRFMTGDSYNEQFF
TRBJ1-4 many TRBV28 . TGTGCCAGCAGCCCAGTTCGACCCGCAACTAATGAAAAACTGTTTTTT CASSPVRPATNEKLFF
TRBJ1-4 . TRBV28 . TGTGCCAGCAGTCTTAGAGGGGAAAAACTGTTTTTT CASSLRGEKLFF
TRBJ1-1 few TRBV2 . TGTGCCAGCAGTGCCCAGGGGAGAGCTGAAGCTTTCTTT CASSAQGRAEAFF
TRBJ2-3 . TRBV7-9 . TGTGCCAGCAGCTTAGGAGTGAGTACAGATACGCAGTATTTT CASSLGVSTDTQYF
TRBJ1-1 . TRBV7-8 TRBD1 TGTGCCAGCAGCCCAAAACGGGACAGGGGGAACACTGAAGCTTTCTTT CASSPKRDRGNTEAFF
TRBJ1-2 . TRBV27 TRBD1 TGTGCCAGCAGTTTGACAGGGGGGTATGGCTACACCTTC CASSLTGGYGYTF
TRBJ1-2 . TRBV7-8 TRBD1 TGTGCCAGCAGTAGGGCGCGACAGGGGGTCTATGGCTACACCTTC CASSRARQGVYGYTF
TRBJ1-2 . TRBV28 . TGTGCCAGCAGTCTTAACACTGGACGAGGGTGGGGGGAGAGTGGCTACACCTTC CASSLNTGRGWGESGYTF
TRBJ2-7 . TRBV5-4 TRBD2 TGTGCCAGCAGCTTGTCCAAGCAGACGGCGGGAGGGTCCTACGAGCAGTACTTC CASSLSKQTAGGSYEQYF